A selection of T cell receptor beta chains follows, all from one sample in a study of siplizumab effects on memory and regulatory T cells. Generated by immunoSEQ multiplex PCR, the TCRdb table keeps only in-frame clones and is missing some. Here the sample spans fewer than 120,000 clones, approximately 92% being singletons. Sequenced sample: CD4+ T cells sorted from blood. These receptors were obtained from a human donor in good health. Each CDR3 is given without its conserved first and last residue.

TRBV7-6	TRBJ1-1	ASSLPGDTEAF
TRBV5-1	TRBJ2-2	ASSWGTVTGELF
TRBV18	TRBJ2-1	ASSPISSDNEQF
TRBV6-5	TRBJ1-6	ASSQGGKSPLH
TRBV6-6	TRBJ1-2	ASSHGLGRGYGYT
TRBV18	TRBJ2-5	ASSRSGTSGGETQY
TRBV30	TRBJ1-1	AWSLQGNTEAF
TRBV9	TRBJ2-7	ASSSEGQSYEQY
TRBV5-6	TRBJ1-2	ASSLVSGGLELGYT
TRBV29-1	TRBJ2-1	SVDRLADNEQF
TRBV28	TRBJ1-5	ASSSGQAPNHQPQH
TRBV5-4	TRBJ2-1	ASSLWIGNEQF
TRBV9	TRBJ1-6	ASSAQGGIGSPLH
TRBV15	TRBJ1-4	ATSSEQGGNEKLF
TRBV2	TRBJ1-5	ATSGGAGGNQPQH